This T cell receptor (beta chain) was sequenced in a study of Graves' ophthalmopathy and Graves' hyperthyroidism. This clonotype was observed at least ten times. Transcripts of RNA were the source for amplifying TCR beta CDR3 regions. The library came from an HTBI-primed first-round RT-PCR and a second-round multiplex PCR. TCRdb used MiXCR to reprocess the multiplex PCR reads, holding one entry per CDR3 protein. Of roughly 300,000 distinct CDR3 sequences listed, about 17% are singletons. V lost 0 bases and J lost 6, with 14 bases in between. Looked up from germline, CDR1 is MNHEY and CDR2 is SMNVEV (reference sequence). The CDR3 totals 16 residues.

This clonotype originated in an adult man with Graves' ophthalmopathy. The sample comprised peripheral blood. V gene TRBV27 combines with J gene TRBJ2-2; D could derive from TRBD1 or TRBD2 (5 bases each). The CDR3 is CASSLSTDLGPGELFF. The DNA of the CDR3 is TGTGCCAGCAGTTTATCGACGGATTTGGGACCCGGGGAGCTGTTTTTT.